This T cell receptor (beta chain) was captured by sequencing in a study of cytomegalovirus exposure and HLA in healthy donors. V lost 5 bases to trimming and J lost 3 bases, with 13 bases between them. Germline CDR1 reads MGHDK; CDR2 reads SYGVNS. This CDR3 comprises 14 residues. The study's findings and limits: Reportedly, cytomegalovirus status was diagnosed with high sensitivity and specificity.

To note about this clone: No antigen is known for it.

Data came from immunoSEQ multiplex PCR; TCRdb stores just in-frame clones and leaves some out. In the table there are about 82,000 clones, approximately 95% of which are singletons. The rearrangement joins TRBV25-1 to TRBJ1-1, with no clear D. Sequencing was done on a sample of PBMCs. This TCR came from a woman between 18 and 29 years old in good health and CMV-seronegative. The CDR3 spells CASSRLRVDTEAFF. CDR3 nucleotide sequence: TGTGCCAGCAGTCGCCTACGGGTAGACACTGAAGCTTTCTTT.